The source of this T cell receptor beta chain is a study of memory CD4+ T cells and cytomegalovirus serostatus (dated by TCRdb to the late 2010s). Study-level background: A total of around 35 healthy Belgian adults, of whom 9 were CMV seropositive and about 25 were CMV seronegative, were included in the cohort. To replicate a published TCR-based CMV serostatus classifier, the researchers sequenced the CD4+ memory TCRbeta repertoires of a Belgian cohort whose cytomegalovirus serostatus was known.

Study-level results and caveats: Only CD4+CD45RO+ memory cells were sequenced, in contrast to the original study, which included naive and memory CD4+ and CD8+ populations. CMV serostatus prediction reached a median bootstrapped AUC of 0.95 with the original framework and just over 0.9 with a US-trained random forest. Of more than 150 previously reported CMV-associated TCRbeta sequences, about 68 appeared in the CD4+ memory repertoires, each in one to five individuals. A median bootstrapped AUC of roughly 0.94 with a 95% CI of 0.76-1.00 was achieved on the Belgian cohort by the original-framework classifier. The results were interpreted as suggesting that the CMV-associated TCR signature is largely present in the CD4+ memory repertoire.

A FACSAria II was used to sort memory CD4+ T cells, defined as single viable CD3+CD4+CD8-CD45RO+ cells. CMV serostatus was determined using a Roche Elecsys assay that detects serum IgG against CMV pp150, pp28, p38 and p52. After the samples were thawed, total CD4+ T cells were enriched through positive selection using CD4 magnetic microbeads. The samples came from a separate study whose specific focus was interrogating the CD4+ T cell memory repertoire. Peripheral blood mononuclear cells were isolated and cryopreserved following standard operating procedures; serum was stored at -80 °C. CD3-PerCP (BW264/56), CD4-APC (RPA-T4), CD45RO-PE (UCHT1) and CD8-Pacific Orange (3B5) antibodies were used for staining, and non-viable cells were excluded with Sytox blue. Regarding this clone: The antigen it recognizes is unknown. Base qualities are not recorded, but no much larger clone differs from it by a single base.

Genomic DNA was extracted from sorted cells with the Quick-DNA Microprep Kit. Amplification of TCRbeta DNA was done with the immunoSEQ hsTCRbeta kit, following the protocol from the manufacturer. TCRbeta libraries were sequenced on an Illumina MiSeq instrument. For the original study's pipeline: After out-of-frame sequences were removed, around 2,200,000 distinct TCRbeta sequences remained, averaging about 67,000 per individual. Each individual was scored using the number of 150 to 200 previously reported CMV-associated TCRbeta sequences that the individual carried and the total number of productive distinct TCRbeta sequences. A beta-binomial model was reimplemented in Python, and scikit-learn random forests with default parameters were trained on US cohort data. Classifier performance on the Belgian cohort was summarized as median AUC with percentile confidence intervals calculated over 10,000 bootstrap iterations. The table was pulled from immuneACCESS by TCRdb, which kept in-frame rearrangements only. Such tables lose some clones; where checked, under half of the loss comes from unresolved V genes, and the rest has no known cause. The V and J calls and clone size are taken from that table; D and trimming were inferred from the DNA. The sample data list under 75,000 clones, and roughly 80% of these were observed just once. The ten largest make up approximately 0.53% of the sample.

V and J are truncated by 4 bases and 6 bases respectively, leaving an intervening sequence of 18 bases. From the germline V gene, CDR1 is MNHNS and CDR2 is SASEGT. Its CDR3 holds 16 amino acids, cysteine through phenylalanine. This entry keeps only the CDR3 DNA: 48 bases, framed from base 1. The V gene is TRBV6-1 and the J gene is TRBJ2-2, and the D gene may be TRBD1, 5 bases matching. The sample taken for sequencing was memory CD4+ T cells from blood. This TCR was recovered from an adult in good health and CMV-seronegative. Some clones in this sample may be carry-over from other donors' samples. In nucleotide form, the sequence is TGTGCCAGCAGTGCCCGTGCGAAAACAGGTCCCGGGGAGCTGTTTTTT. This codes for CASSARAKTGPGELFF.